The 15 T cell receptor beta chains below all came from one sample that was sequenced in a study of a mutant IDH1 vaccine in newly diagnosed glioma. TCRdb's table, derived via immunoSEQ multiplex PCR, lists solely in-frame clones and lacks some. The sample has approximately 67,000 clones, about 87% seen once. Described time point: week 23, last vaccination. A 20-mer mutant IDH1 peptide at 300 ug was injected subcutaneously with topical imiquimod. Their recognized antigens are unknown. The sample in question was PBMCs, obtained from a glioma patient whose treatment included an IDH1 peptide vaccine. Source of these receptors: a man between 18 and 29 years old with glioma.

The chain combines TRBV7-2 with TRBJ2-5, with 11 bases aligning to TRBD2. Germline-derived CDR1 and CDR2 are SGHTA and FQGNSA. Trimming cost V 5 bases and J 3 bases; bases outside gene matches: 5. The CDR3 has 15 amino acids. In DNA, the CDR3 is TGTGCCAGCAGCCTTGGACTAGCGGGTAAAGAGACCCAGTACTTC. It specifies CASSLGLAGKETQYF.

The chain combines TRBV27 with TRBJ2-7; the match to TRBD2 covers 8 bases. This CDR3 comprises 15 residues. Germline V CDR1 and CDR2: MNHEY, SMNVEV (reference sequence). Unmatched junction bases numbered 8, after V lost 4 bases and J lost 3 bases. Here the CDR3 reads CASSSGLVRDYEQYF. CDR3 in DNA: TGTGCCAGCAGTTCGGGACTAGTGCGGGACTACGAGCAGTACTTC.

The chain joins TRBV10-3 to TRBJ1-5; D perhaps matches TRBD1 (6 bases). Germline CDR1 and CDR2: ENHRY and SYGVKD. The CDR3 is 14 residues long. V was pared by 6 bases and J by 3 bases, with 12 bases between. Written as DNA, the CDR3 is TGTGCCATCAGCGACGGGGGCCTCAATCAGCCCCAGCATTTT. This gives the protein CAISDGGLNQPQHF.

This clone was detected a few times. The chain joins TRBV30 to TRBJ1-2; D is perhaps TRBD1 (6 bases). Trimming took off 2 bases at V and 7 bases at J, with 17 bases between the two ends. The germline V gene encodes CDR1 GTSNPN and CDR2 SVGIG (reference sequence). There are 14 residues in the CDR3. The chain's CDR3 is CAWSPSPSRGGYTF. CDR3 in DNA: TGTGCCTGGAGTCCCTCCCCTTCCAGGGGTGGCTACACCTTC.

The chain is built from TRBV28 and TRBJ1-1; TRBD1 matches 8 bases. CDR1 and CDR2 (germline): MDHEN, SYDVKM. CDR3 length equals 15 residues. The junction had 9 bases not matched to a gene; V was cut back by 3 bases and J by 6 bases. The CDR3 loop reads CASSFGAGGAAEAFF. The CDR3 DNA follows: TGTGCCAGCAGTTTTGGGGCAGGGGGCGCGGCTGAAGCTTTCTTT.

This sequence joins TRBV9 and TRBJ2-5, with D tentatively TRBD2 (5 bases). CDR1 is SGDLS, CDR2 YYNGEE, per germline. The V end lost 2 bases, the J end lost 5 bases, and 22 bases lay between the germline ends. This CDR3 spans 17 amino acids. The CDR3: CASSVGSSSAGVETQYF. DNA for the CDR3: TGTGCCAGCAGCGTTGGGTCGTCAAGTGCGGGCGTGGAGACCCAGTACTTC.

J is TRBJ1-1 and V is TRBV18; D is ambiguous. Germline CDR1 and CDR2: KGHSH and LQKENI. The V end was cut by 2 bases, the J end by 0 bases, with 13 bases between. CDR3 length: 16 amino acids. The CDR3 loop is CASSPSVLGMNTEAFF. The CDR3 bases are TGTGCCAGCTCACCATCGGTTTTGGGGATGAACACTGAAGCTTTCTTT.

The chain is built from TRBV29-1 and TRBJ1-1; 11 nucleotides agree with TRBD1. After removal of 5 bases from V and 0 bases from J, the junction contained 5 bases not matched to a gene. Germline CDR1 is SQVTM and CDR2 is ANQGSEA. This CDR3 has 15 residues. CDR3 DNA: TGCAGCGTTCGCCGGACAGGGGGCCTGAACACTGAAGCTTTCTTT. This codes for CSVRRTGGLNTEAFF.

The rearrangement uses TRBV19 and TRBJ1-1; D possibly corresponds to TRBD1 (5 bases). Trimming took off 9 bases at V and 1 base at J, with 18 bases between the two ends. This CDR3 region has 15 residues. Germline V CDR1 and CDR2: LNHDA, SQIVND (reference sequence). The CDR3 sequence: CASRPRGTGNTEAFF. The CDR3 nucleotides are TGTGCCAGCAGGCCCCGAGGGACGGGGAACACTGAAGCTTTCTTT.

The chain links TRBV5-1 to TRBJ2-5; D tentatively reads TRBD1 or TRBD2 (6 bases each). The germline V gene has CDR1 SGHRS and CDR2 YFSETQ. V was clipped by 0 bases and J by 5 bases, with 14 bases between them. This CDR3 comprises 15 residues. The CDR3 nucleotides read TGCGCCAGCAGCTTGGACGGGGGCCATAGGGAGACCCAGTACTTC. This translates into CASSLDGGHRETQYF.

The DNA for the CDR3 is TGTGCCAGCAGCTTGGGAGGCAGGGCCCATGGCTACACCTTC. This gives the protein CASSLGGRAHGYTF. The V gene is TRBV5-6, the J gene TRBJ1-2; tentatively, D is TRBD1 (5 bases). CDR3 length equals 14 residues. The V end was cut by 0 bases, the J end by 6 bases, with 12 bases between. The germline V gene has CDR1 SGHDT and CDR2 YYEEEE.

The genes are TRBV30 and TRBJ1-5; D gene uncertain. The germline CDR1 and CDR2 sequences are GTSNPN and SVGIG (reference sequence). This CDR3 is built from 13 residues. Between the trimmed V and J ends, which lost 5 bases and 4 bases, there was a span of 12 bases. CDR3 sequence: CAWSPTANQPQHF. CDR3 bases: TGTGCCTGGTCCCCCACAGCAAATCAGCCCCAGCATTTT.

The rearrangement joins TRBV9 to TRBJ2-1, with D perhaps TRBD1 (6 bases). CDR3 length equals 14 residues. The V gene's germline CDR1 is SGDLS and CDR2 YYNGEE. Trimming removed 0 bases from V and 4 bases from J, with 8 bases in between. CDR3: CASSVEDRYNEQFF. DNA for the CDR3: TGTGCCAGCAGCGTAGAGGACAGATACAATGAGCAGTTCTTC.

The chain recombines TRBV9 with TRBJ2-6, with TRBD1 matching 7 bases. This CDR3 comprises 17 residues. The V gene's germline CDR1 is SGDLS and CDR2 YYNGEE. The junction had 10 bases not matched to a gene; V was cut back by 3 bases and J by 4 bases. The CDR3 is CASSAGQRWGGANVLTF. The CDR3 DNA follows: TGTGCCAGCAGCGCGGGACAGCGTTGGGGCGGGGCCAACGTCCTGACTTTC.

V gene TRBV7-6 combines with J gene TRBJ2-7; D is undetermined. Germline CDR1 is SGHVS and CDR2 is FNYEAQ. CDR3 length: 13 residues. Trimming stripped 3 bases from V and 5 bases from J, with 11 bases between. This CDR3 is CASSLSFGNEQYF. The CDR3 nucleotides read TGTGCCAGCAGCTTGTCCTTTGGGAACGAGCAGTACTTC.